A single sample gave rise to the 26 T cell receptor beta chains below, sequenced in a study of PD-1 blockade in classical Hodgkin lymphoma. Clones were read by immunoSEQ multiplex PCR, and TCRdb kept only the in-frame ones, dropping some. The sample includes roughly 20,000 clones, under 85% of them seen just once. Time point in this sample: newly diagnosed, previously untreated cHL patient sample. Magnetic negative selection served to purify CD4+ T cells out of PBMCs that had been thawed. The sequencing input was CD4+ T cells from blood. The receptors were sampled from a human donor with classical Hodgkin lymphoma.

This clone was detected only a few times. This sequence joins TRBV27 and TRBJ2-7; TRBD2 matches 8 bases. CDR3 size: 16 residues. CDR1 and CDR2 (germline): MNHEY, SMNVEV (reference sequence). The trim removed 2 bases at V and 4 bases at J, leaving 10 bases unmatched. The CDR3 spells CASSLPSSGGIYEQYF. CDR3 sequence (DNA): TGTGCCAGCAGTTTACCTTCCAGCGGGGGTATTTACGAGCAGTACTTC.

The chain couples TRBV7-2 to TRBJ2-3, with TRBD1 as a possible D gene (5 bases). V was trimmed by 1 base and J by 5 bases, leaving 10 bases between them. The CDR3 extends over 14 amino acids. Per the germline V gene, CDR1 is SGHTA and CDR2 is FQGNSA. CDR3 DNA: TGTGCCAGCAGCTTAGAGGGGTACGGAGATACGCAGTATTTT. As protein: CASSLEGYGDTQYF.

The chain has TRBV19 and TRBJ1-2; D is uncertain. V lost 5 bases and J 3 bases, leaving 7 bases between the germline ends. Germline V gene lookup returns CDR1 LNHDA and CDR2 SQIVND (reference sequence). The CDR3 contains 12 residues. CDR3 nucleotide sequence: TGTGCCAGTAGTCGAAACGACTATGGCTACACCTTC. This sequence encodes CASSRNDYGYTF.

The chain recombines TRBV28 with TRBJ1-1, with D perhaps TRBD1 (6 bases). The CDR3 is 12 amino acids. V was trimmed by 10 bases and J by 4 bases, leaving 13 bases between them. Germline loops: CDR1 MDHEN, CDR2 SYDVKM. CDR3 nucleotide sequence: TGTGCCACTCGCGGGGGCACCACTGAAGCTTTCTTT. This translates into CATRGGTTEAFF.

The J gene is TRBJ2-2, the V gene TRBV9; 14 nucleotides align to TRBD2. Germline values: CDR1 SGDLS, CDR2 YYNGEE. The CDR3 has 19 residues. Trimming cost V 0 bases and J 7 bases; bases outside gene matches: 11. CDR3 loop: CASSVALGGTSGSGGELFF. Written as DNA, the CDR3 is TGTGCCAGCAGCGTAGCGTTAGGGGGGACTAGCGGGAGCGGCGGGGAGCTGTTTTTT.

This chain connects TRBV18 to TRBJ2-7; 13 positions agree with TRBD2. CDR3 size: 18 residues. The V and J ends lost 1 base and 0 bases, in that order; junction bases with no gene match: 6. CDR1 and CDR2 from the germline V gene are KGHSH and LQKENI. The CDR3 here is CASSPQPGLAGSSYEQYF. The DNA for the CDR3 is TGTGCCAGCTCACCACAACCGGGACTAGCGGGAAGCTCCTACGAGCAGTACTTC.

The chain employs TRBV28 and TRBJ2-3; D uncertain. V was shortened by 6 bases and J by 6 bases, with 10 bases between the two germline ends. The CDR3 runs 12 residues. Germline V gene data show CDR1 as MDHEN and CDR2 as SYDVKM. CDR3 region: CASRDPLDTQYF. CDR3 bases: TGTGCCAGCAGAGATCCGTTGGATACGCAGTATTTT.

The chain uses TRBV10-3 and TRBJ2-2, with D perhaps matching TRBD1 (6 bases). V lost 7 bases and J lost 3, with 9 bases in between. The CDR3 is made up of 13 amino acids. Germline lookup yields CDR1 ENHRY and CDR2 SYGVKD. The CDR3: CAIKAGDTGELFF. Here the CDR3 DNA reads TGTGCCATCAAGGCAGGGGACACCGGGGAGCTGTTTTTT.

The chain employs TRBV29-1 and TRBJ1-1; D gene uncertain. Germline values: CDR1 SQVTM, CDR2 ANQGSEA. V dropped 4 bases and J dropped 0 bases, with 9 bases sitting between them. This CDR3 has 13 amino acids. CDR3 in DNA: TGCAGCGTTGCTGTTTCACTGAACACTGAAGCTTTCTTT. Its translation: CSVAVSLNTEAFF.

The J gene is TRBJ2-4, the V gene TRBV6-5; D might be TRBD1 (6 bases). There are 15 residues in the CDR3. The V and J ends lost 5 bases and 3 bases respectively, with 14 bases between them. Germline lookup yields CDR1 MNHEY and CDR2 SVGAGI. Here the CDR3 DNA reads TGTGCCAGCAGTACAGGGTTTTCCGGCAAAAACATTCAGTACTTC. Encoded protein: CASSTGFSGKNIQYF.

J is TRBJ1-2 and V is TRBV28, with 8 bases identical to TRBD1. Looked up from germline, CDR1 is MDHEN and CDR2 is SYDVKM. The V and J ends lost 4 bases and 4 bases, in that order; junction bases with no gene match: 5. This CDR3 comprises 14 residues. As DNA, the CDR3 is TGTGCCAGCAGTTGGAACGACAGGGGCTATGGCTACACCTTC. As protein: CASSWNDRGYGYTF.

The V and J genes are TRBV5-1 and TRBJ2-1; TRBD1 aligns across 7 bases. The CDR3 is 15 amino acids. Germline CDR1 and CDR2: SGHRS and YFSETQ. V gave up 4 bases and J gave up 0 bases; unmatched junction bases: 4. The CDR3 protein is CASSPGQNSYNEQFF. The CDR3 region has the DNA TGCGCCAGCAGCCCGGGACAGAACTCCTACAATGAGCAGTTCTTC. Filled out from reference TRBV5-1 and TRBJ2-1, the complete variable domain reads KAGVTQTPRYLIKTRGQQVTLSCSPISGHRSVSWYQQTPGQGLQFLFEYFSETQRNKGNFPGRFSGRQFSNSRSEMNVSTLELGDSALYLCASSPGQNSYNEQFFGPGTRLTVL.

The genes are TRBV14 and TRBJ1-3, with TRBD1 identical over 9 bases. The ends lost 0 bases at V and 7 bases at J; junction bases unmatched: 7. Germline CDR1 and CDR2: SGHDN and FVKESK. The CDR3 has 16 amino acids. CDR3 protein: CASSQESGGQGNTIYF. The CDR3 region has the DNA TGTGCCAGCAGCCAAGAGTCCGGGGGACAGGGCAACACCATATATTTT.

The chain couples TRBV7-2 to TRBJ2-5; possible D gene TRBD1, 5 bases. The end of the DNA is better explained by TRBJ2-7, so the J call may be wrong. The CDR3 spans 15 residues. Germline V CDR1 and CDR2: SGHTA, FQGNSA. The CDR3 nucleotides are TGTGCCAGCAGCTTATCCAGGGCCAGCTCCTACGAGCAGTACTTC. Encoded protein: CASSLSRASSYEQYF.

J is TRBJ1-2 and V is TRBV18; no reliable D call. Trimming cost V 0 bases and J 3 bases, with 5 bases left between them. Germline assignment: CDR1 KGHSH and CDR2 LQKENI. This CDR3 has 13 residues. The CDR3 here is CASSPPVDYGYTF. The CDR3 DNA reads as TGTGCCAGCTCACCACCGGTAGACTATGGCTACACCTTC.

Written as DNA, the CDR3 is TGCAGTTTAGGGGTATCCTCCTACAATGAGCAGTTCTTC. It translates to CSLGVSSYNEQFF. J is TRBJ2-1 and V is TRBV29-1; maybe TRBD1 (5 bases). CDR1 is SQVTM, CDR2 ANQGSEA, per germline. The CDR3 loop spans 13 amino acids.

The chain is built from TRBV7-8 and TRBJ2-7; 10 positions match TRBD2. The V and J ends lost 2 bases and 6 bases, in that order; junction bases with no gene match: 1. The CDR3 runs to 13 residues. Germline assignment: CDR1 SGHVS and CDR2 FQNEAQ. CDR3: CASSLQREGEQYF. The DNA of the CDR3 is TGTGCCAGCAGCTTACAGCGGGAGGGCGAGCAGTACTTC.

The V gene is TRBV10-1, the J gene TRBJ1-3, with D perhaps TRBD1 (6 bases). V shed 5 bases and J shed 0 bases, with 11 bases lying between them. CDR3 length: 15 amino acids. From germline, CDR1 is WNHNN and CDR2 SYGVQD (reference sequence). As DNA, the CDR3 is TGCGCCAGCAGTTCTACAGGGATCTCTGGAAACACCATATATTTT. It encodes CASSSTGISGNTIYF.

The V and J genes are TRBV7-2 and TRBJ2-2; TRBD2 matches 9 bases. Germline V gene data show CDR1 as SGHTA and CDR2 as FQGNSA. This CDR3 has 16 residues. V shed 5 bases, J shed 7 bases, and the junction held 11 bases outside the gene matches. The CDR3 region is CASSKTSGRGGGELFF. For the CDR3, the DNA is TGTGCCAGCAGCAAGACTAGCGGAAGAGGGGGCGGGGAGCTGTTTTTT.

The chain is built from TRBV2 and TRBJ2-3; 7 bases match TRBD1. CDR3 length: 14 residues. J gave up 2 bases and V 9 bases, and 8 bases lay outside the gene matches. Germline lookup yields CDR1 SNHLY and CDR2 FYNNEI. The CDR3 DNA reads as TGTGCCAGGGCAACCGGGACAGACACAGATACGCAGTATTTT. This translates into CARATGTDTDTQYF.

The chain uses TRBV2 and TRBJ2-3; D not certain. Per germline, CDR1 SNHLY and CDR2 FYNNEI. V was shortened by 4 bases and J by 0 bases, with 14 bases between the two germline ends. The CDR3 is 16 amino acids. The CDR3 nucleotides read TGTGCCAGCAGTGGTGAGACTTCGGTCAGCACAGATACGCAGTATTTT. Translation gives CASSGETSVSTDTQYF.

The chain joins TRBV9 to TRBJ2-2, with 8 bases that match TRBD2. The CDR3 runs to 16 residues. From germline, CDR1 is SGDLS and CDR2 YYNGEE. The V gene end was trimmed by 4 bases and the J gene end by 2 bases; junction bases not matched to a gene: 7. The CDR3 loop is CASSFETSVNTGELFF. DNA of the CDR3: TGTGCCAGCAGCTTCGAGACTAGCGTCAACACCGGGGAGCTGTTTTTT.

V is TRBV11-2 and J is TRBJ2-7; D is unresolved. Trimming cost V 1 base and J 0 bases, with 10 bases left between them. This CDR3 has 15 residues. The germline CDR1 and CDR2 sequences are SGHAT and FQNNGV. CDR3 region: CASSLAVVNSYEQYF. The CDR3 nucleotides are TGTGCCAGCAGCTTAGCGGTAGTTAACTCCTACGAGCAGTACTTC.

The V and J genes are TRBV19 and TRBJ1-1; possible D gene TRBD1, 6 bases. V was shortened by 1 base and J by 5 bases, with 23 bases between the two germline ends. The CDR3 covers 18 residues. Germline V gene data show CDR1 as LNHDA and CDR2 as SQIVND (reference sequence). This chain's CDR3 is CASSIVPEGDFRKTEAFF. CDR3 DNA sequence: TGTGCCAGTAGTATAGTCCCCGAGGGGGACTTCCGTAAGACTGAAGCTTTCTTT. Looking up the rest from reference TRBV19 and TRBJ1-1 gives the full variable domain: DGGITQSPKYLFRKEGQNVTLSCEQNLNHDAMYWYRQDPGQGLRLIYYSQIVNDFQKGDIAEGYSVSREKKESFPLTVTSAQKNPTAFYLCASSIVPEGDFRKTEAFFGQGTRLTVV.

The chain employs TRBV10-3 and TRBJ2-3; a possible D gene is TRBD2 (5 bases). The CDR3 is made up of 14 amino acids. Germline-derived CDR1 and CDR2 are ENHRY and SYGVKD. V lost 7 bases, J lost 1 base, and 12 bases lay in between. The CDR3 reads CAITGKTGTDTQYF. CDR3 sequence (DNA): TGTGCCATCACGGGGAAAACGGGCACAGATACGCAGTATTTT.

The CDR3 sequence: CASSLRNEQYF. The CDR3 bases are TGTGCCAGCAGCCTCCGTAACGAGCAGTACTTC. The chain has TRBV7-9 and TRBJ2-7; D gene ambiguous. The length of the CDR3 is 11 residues. With 5 bases removed from V and 5 bases from J, the gap between germline ends came to 7 bases. CDR1 is SEHNR, CDR2 FQNEAQ, per germline (reference sequence).